This TCR beta chain is from a study of beta chain features in type 1 diabetes. Findings of the study overall: For type 1 diabetes patients, VDJ junctions showed fewer insertions and more deletions.

Unmatched junction bases numbered 3, after V lost 5 bases and J lost 3 bases. CDR1 and CDR2 from the germline V gene are SEHNR and FQNEAQ (reference sequence). The CDR3 spans 15 residues. This clone was seen more than once but under ten times. The target antigen is unknown. Using CD45RO/CCR7/CD25/CD127/CD95/CD27, CD4+ naive, central memory, regulatory and stem cell-like memory cells were sorted. Expressed TCRB transcripts were sequenced, since all the RNA that had been isolated was reverse transcribed. Sequencing of naive, central memory and regulatory T cell samples gave an average of about 3.9 million reads. Generated by immunoSEQ multiplex PCR, the TCRdb table keeps only in-frame clones and is missing some. The sample yields 430,000 or so clones, about an eighth seen once.

J is TRBJ2-1 and V is TRBV7-9; 11 nucleotides agree with TRBD2. The source is a woman in her late teens or twenties in good health. The sequenced sample was naive CD4+ T cells from blood. DNA of the CDR3: TGTGCCAGCAGCCCGGGACTAGCGGACTACAATGAGCAGTTCTTC. This gives the protein CASSPGLADYNEQFF.